This T cell receptor (beta chain) is drawn from a study of CD8 T cells in ankylosing spondylitis. Germline V gene sequence: CDR1 SGHRS, CDR2 YFSETQ. J lost 9 bases, V lost 4 bases, and 8 bases had no gene match. The CDR3 is made up of 13 amino acids. In making TCR beta libraries, quantitative 5'-RACE with molecular barcodes was used. One entry per CDR3 protein, called by TCRdb with MiXCR from the 5' RACE reads. The top ten hold around 8.4% of the sample, which has fewer than 350,000 distinct CDR3 sequences, around 10% seen once. This clonotype appeared many times. Its antigen is unknown. The study's findings and limits: There was a TCR beta motif, made of eight highly homologous variants, that appeared characteristic of ankylosing spondylitis blood. Disease-linked clones bore a CD8+ phenotype and were relatively rare in peripheral blood.

The sample was blood, either unsorted or a sorted T cell fraction (not recorded which). The V call is TRBV5-1, the J call TRBJ2-3, with 7 bases aligning to TRBD2. The TCR sequence derives from a female donor with ankylosing spondylitis or in good health (not recorded which). Here the CDR3 reads CASSPRTGGTQYF. Written as DNA, the CDR3 is TGCGCCAGCAGCCCCAGGACCGGGGGGACGCAGTATTTT.